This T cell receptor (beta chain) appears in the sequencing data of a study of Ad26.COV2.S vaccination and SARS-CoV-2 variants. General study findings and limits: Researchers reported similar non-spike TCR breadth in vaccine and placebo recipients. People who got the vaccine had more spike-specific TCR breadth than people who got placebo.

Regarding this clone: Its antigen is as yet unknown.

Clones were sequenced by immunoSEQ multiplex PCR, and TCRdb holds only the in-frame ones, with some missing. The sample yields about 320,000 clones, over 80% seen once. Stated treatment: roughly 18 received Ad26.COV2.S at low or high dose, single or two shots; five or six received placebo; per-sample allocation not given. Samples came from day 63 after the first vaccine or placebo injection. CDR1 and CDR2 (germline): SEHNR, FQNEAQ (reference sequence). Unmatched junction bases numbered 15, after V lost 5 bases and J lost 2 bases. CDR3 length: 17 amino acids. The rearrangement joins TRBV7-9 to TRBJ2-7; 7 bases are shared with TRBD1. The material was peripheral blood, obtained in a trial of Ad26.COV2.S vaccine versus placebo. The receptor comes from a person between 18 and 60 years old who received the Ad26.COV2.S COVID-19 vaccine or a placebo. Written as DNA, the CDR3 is TGTGCCAGCAGCCTATTAGTAAGGGACAGCTCGGCCTACGAGCAGTACTTC. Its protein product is CASSLLVRDSSAYEQYF.